This entry features one TCR beta chain sequence. Its antigen is unidentified. The record originates from a study of cytomegalovirus exposure and HLA in healthy donors. Study outcomes and limitations: High sensitivity and specificity were reportedly achieved when the classifier diagnosed cytomegalovirus status.

Only in-frame clones appear in the TCRdb table, and some are missing; sequencing was by immunoSEQ multiplex PCR. The sample consists of hundreds of thousands of clones, roughly 88% of them appearing once. The V end lost 2 bases, the J end lost 2 bases, and 16 bases lay between the germline ends. The CDR3 covers 15 residues. Germline-derived CDR1 and CDR2 are GTSNPN and SVGIG (reference sequence). Sequenced material: PBMCs. This TCR was sampled from a woman aged 18-30 years in good health and CMV-seronegative. The chain is built from TRBV30 and TRBJ2-7, with TRBD2 as a possible D gene (5 bases). The CDR3 sequence is CAWSSTIRRTYEQYF. CDR3 DNA: TGTGCCTGGAGTTCGACTATCAGACGAACCTACGAGCAGTACTTC.